This T cell receptor beta chain was obtained from a study of regulatory T cells in long-lasting Graves disease. Study-level background: Graves' patients with a new diagnosis had received antithyroid drugs under 3 months. Study results and caveats: TRBV28, TRBJ1-2 and TRBJ2-5 were favored in persistent disease. Persistent patients shared more public clonotypes (2,741) than new patients (approximately 900).

Combining iRepertoire HTBI primers with Arm-PCR of CDR3 regions, the authors built TCR beta libraries. TCRdb processed the multiplex PCR reads anew with MiXCR; each CDR3 protein has one entry. The data hold 350,000 to 550,000 distinct CDR3 sequences, with about 15% observed a single time. This clonotype was seen many times. What it binds is not known. This sample's time point: newly diagnosed GD, antithyroid drugs for less than 3 months. Scientists built the TCR library using RNA that was extracted from PBMCs. In Xi'an, China, an endocrinology department was the source of patients. The CDR3 extends over 14 amino acids. Germline CDR1 is ENHRY and CDR2 is SYGVKD. Trimming cost V 4 bases and J 1 base, with 10 bases left between them. These data were also filed under a second study, of T cells in Graves' hyperthyroidism and ophthalmopathy.

This TCR was recovered from a woman in her thirties with Graves disease. The rearrangement links TRBV10-3 to TRBJ1-1; D not certain. Source: peripheral blood mononuclear cells (PBMCs), taken at new diagnosis, from a patient treated with antithyroid drugs. The CDR3 DNA sequence: TGTGCCATCAGTGTTAGAGATGAGAACACTGAAGCTTTCTTT. Translation: CAISVRDENTEAFF.